The 20 T cell receptor beta chains presented below share a single source sample, sequenced in a study of brain T cells in children with intractable seizures. Profiled with immunoSEQ multiplex PCR; TCRdb holds only in-frame clones, not every one. Counted here are approximately 330,000 clones, over 90% occurring once; the ten biggest clones make up 5% to 7%. Time point specified: blood from clinic visit 5 months post-surgery; TSC patient then seizure free. Sequencing was performed on peripheral blood, taken 5 to 6 months after surgery. Every receptor here comes from a boy younger than two with tuberous sclerosis and intractable seizures.

This clone was seen a few times. The gene calls are TRBV5-4 and TRBJ2-7, with 8 bases lining up with TRBD1. V was clipped by 3 bases and J by 1 base; unmatched bases: 3. Germline CDR1 reads SGHNT; CDR2 reads YYREEE (reference sequence). There are 14 residues in the CDR3. CDR3 residues: CASSWTGLSYEQYF. In DNA form, the CDR3 reads TGTGCCAGCAGCTGGACAGGGCTATCCTACGAGCAGTACTTC.

The chain uses TRBV7-2 and TRBJ2-2; D is unresolved. V lost 5 bases to trimming and J lost 8 bases, with 12 bases between them. The germline V gene encodes CDR1 SGHTA and CDR2 FQGNSA. The CDR3 extends over 13 amino acids. The CDR3 nucleotides read TGTGCCAGCAGCCGCCTAGAGGCAGGGGAGCTGTTTTTT. Residues: CASSRLEAGELFF.

This chain joins TRBV29-1 and TRBJ2-2; D unclear. The V and J ends lost 3 bases and 1 base respectively, with 6 bases between them. The CDR3 spans 13 residues. Germline V lookup: CDR1 SQVTM, CDR2 ANQGSEA. The CDR3 region has the DNA TGCAGCGTTGATCGGGTGAACACCGGGGAGCTGTTTTTT. Protein product: CSVDRVNTGELFF.

The rearrangement uses TRBV19 and TRBJ1-2, with 11 bases matching TRBD1. The CDR3 totals 14 residues. V trimming: 6 bases; J trimming: 3 bases; junction bases outside the gene matches: 3. In germline, CDR1 is LNHDA, CDR2 SQIVND (reference sequence). CDR3 nucleotides: TGTGCCAGTAGCTGGACAGGGGGCGACTATGGCTACACCTTC. This codes for CASSWTGGDYGYTF.

The rearrangement links TRBV16 to TRBJ1-6; a weak D match, TRBD1 (5 bases). Germline values: CDR1 KGHSY, CDR2 FQNENV. The V gene lost 1 base and the J gene lost 5 bases, with 18 bases spanning the gap. This CDR3 is built from 18 residues. Here the CDR3 DNA reads TGTGCCAGCAGCCAATTCCCGCTCGGGGGGACGGATAATTCACCCCTCCACTTT. This sequence encodes CASSQFPLGGTDNSPLHF.

The V call is TRBV11-3, the J call TRBJ2-1; D call uncertain. Per germline, CDR1 SGHNT and CDR2 YENEEA. V lost 7 bases and J 9 bases, leaving 10 bases between the germline ends. CDR3 length equals 11 residues. The CDR3 reads CASTGIGEQFF. For the CDR3, the DNA is TGTGCCAGCACTGGGATTGGTGAGCAGTTCTTC.

This chain connects TRBV11-3 to TRBJ2-5; 11 bases agree with TRBD2. V trimming: 5 bases; J trimming: 6 bases; junction bases outside the gene matches: 14. Per the germline V gene, CDR1 is SGHNT and CDR2 is YENEEA. CDR3 length: 17 amino acids. CDR3 bases: TGTGCCAGCAGCCTACTCCCACTAGCGGGAGCATTGAAGACCCAGTACTTC. It specifies CASSLLPLAGALKTQYF.

The chain couples TRBV10-3 to TRBJ2-7, with D unclear. Trimming cost V 2 bases and J 3 bases, with 5 bases left between them. The CDR3 is 12 residues long. Germline CDR1 and CDR2: ENHRY and SYGVKD. The DNA of the CDR3 is TGTGCCATCAGTGAGGCGGTCTACGAGCAGTACTTC. This gives the protein CAISEAVYEQYF.

This clone was observed a single time. This chain links TRBV28 with TRBJ2-6; D unclear. The V gene's germline CDR1 is MDHEN and CDR2 SYDVKM. The V end was cut by 2 bases, the J end by 4 bases, with 9 bases between. The CDR3 is 15 residues long. For the CDR3, the DNA is TGTGCCAGCAGTTTAGCGGTAGGGGGGGCCAACGTCCTGACTTTC. Its translation: CASSLAVGGANVLTF.

The chain combines TRBV5-4 with TRBJ1-4, with no clear D. Per germline, CDR1 SGHNT and CDR2 YYREEE (reference sequence). Trimming cost V 6 bases and J 0 bases, with 15 bases left between them. The CDR3 runs 16 residues. DNA of the CDR3: TGTGCCAGCAAACCGGGTTTGCCGGCAACTAATGAAAAACTGTTTTTT. It translates to CASKPGLPATNEKLFF.

This rearrangement joins TRBV29-1 to TRBJ2-7; D is unresolved. The CDR3 spans 15 residues. CDR1 is SQVTM, CDR2 ANQGSEA, per germline. The V gene lost 3 bases and the J gene lost 3 bases, with 18 bases spanning the gap. The CDR3 nucleotides read TGCAGCGTTGAGACTCCAATTGGCTCAGACTACGAGCAGTACTTC. It encodes CSVETPIGSDYEQYF.

This chain uses TRBV6-6 with TRBJ1-1; D is undetermined. The V and J ends lost 2 bases and 0 bases respectively, with 4 bases between them. This CDR3 is built from 13 residues. CDR1 is MNHNY, CDR2 SVGAGI, per germline (reference sequence). The CDR3 DNA is TGTGCCAGCAGTTACGAAATGAACACTGAAGCTTTCTTT. It codes for CASSYEMNTEAFF.

The chain joins TRBV5-4 to TRBJ2-3, with TRBD2 matching over 7 bases. CDR1 SGHNT and CDR2 YYREEE come from the germline V gene (reference sequence). This CDR3 has 14 residues. V lost 6 bases and J lost 4; bases outside the gene matches: 8. The CDR3 DNA reads as TGTGCCAGCAACTCGAGGCTAGCGGCAGATACGCAGTATTTT. It is translated as CASNSRLAADTQYF.

This chain joins TRBV24-1 and TRBJ2-1; 12 positions match TRBD2. Germline V gene lookup returns CDR1 KGHDR and CDR2 SFDVKD. This CDR3 region has 17 residues. Trimming took 3 bases from V and 6 from J; bases not matched to a gene: 8. CDR3 bases: TGTGCCACCAGTGATGCCCAGGGGACTAGCGGGTTCAATGAGCAGTTCTTC. Translating gives CATSDAQGTSGFNEQFF.

The gene calls are TRBV11-2 and TRBJ1-2; D is ambiguous. From germline, CDR1 is SGHAT and CDR2 FQNNGV. The CDR3 is made up of 15 amino acids. V lost 5 bases, J lost 7 bases, and 20 bases lay in between. This CDR3 reads CASSLRDGLRGGYTF. The CDR3 bases are TGTGCCAGCAGCCTCAGAGACGGCCTTCGCGGTGGCTACACCTTC.

This chain links TRBV9 with TRBJ2-1, with a tentative D call TRBD2 (6 bases). Trimming removed 0 bases from V and 1 base from J, with 11 bases in between. The CDR3 runs to 16 residues. Germline V CDR1 and CDR2: SGDLS, YYNGEE. The CDR3 loop reads CASSVGLARSYNEQFF. Written as DNA, the CDR3 is TGTGCCAGCAGCGTAGGCCTAGCGCGTTCCTACAATGAGCAGTTCTTC. Complete variable domain (other parts from reference TRBV9 and TRBJ2-1): DSGVTQTPKHLITATGQRVTLRCSPRSGDLSVYWYQQSLDQGLQFLIQYYNGEERAKGNILERFSAQQFPDLHSELNLSSLELGDSALYFCASSVGLARSYNEQFFGPGTRLTVL.

This chain connects TRBV9 to TRBJ2-3; 9 bases fit TRBD1. The CDR3 totals 16 residues. The germline gives CDR1 SGDLS, CDR2 YYNGEE. The V and J ends lost 5 bases and 3 bases, in that order; junction bases with no gene match: 10. Here the CDR3 DNA reads TGTGCCAGCAGTCCCTTTCCGGGACAGGGAACAGATACGCAGTATTTT. Protein sequence: CASSPFPGQGTDTQYF.

This clone was seen a single time. The chain couples TRBV11-3 to TRBJ2-3; 8 bases map to TRBD1. CDR3 size: 15 residues. Germline CDR1 is SGHNT and CDR2 is YENEEA. The J segment lost 1 base and the V segment lost 5 bases, leaving 5 bases of the junction unmatched. The CDR3 coding sequence is TGTGCCAGCAGCCCCGGGACAGGACGCACAGATACGCAGTATTTT. Translated: CASSPGTGRTDTQYF.

The chain is built from TRBV10-3 and TRBJ2-7; D tentatively reads TRBD1 or TRBD2 (5 bases each). V shed 5 bases and J shed 3 bases, with 14 bases lying between them. Germline V CDR1 and CDR2: ENHRY, SYGVKD. CDR3 length: 14 amino acids. The CDR3 region has the DNA TGTGCCATCAGTTCCGGGACCGGAATCTACGAGCAGTACTTC. As protein: CAISSGTGIYEQYF.

V usage is TRBV11-2 and J usage is TRBJ2-7; 8 bases are a match to TRBD2. The V gene end was trimmed by 4 bases and the J gene end by 3 bases; junction bases not matched to a gene: 8. The germline CDR1 and CDR2 sequences are SGHAT and FQNNGV. The CDR3 totals 15 residues. The CDR3 DNA follows: TGTGCCAGCAGCTGGTCAGCGGGAGAGGGCTACGAGCAGTACTTC. This encodes CASSWSAGEGYEQYF.